Listed here are 4 T cell receptor beta chains from one sample, sequenced in a study of cytomegalovirus exposure and HLA in healthy donors. Using immunoSEQ multiplex PCR, the repertoire was profiled, and TCRdb retains in-frame clones only, with some absent. The repertoire consists of approximately 120,000 clones, with 85% to 95% occurring once and the leading ten covering more than 0.9%. Sample: PBMCs. These receptors were collected from a woman younger than 30 in good health and CMV-seronegative.

The CDR3 bases are TGTGCCAGCAGTTTATCCTCGGGGAACACTGAAGCTTTCTTT. It specifies CASSLSSGNTEAFF. The chain has TRBV28 and TRBJ1-1; D is uncertain. From germline, CDR1 is MDHEN and CDR2 SYDVKM. The CDR3 contains 14 residues. The V gene lost 1 base and the J gene lost 1 base, with 7 bases spanning the gap. Filled out from reference TRBV28 and TRBJ1-1, the complete variable domain reads DVKVTQSSRYLVKRTGEKVFLECVQDMDHENMFWYRQDPGLGLRLIYFSYDVKMKEKGDIPEGYSVSREKKERFSLILESASTNQTSMYLCASSLSSGNTEAFFGQGTRLTVV.

The genes are TRBV2 and TRBJ2-3; TRBD2 agrees at 9 bases. The CDR3 length is 15 residues. Trimming at V came to 5 bases and at J to 0 bases, leaving 3 bases not matched to a gene. Germline CDR1 SNHLY, CDR2 FYNNEI. CDR3 loop: CASSTSGLSTDTQYF. The CDR3 nucleotides read TGTGCCAGCAGTACTAGCGGGCTAAGCACAGATACGCAGTATTTT.

This clone has a handful of counts. This sequence joins TRBV7-6 and TRBJ2-3; 8 bases agree with TRBD2. The CDR3 sequence is 16 residues long. J lost 0 bases, V lost 4 bases, and 6 bases had no gene match. The germline CDR1 and CDR2 sequences are SGHVS and FNYEAQ. The DNA of the CDR3 is TGTGCCAGCAGCTCAACAACTAGCGGTAGCACAGATACGCAGTATTTT. The encoded protein is CASSSTTSGSTDTQYF. The entire variable domain, with the rest obtained from reference TRBV7-6 and TRBJ2-3, is as follows: GAGVSQSPRYKVTKRGQDVALRCDPISGHVSLYWYRQALGQGPEFLTYFNYEAQQDKSGLPNDRFSAERPEGSISTLTIQRTEQRDSAMYRCASSSTTSGSTDTQYFGPGTRLTVL.

This clone was recorded once. The chain's CDR3 is CASNWDSSAGELFF. CDR3 bases: TGTGCCAGCAATTGGGACTCGTCGGCCGGGGAGCTGTTTTTT. The chain has TRBV2 and TRBJ2-2; TRBD2 might be the D (6 bases). V was shortened by 7 bases and J by 6 bases, with 15 bases between the two germline ends. CDR3 length: 14 residues. Per germline, CDR1 SNHLY and CDR2 FYNNEI.